The clone carrying this TCR delta chain was found a few times. Since a much larger clone is just one base distant, this may be a read error. CDR1 and CDR2 from the germline V gene are TSWWSYY and QGS. This CDR3 spans 18 amino acids. J was trimmed by 3 bases and V by 5 bases; bases with no gene match: 14. Gammadelta T cells were flow-sorted from PBMC into Vgamma9/Vdelta2+ and Vdelta2-negative populations for bulk analysis. TCRdb ran CATT on the multiplex PCR reads. Here the sample spans approximately 53,000 delta-chain clones, around 1.7% being singletons. This specimen comes from a study of γδ T cells in repeated Plasmodium falciparum infection.

Sequenced sample: gamma-delta T cells from blood. The receptor was derived from a pool of human donors (malaria-infected and uninfected, not separated). The genes are TRDV1 and TRDJ1, with 11 bases lining up with TRDD3. The CDR3 DNA follows: TGTGCTCTTGGGCCTTGGGTTTGGGGGATACGAAGAGCCGATAAACTCATCTTT. It encodes CALGPWVWGIRRADKLIF.